This T cell receptor (beta chain) was profiled in a study of blood T cell repertoires in COVID-19. Study information: Italy, Spain and the United States were the sources of the convalescent and acute COVID-19 samples. PBMCs, B-cell-depleted T cells, or T cells were the source of the cDNA or gDNA that made up the material.

Authors' data handling: Nucleated cell counts were estimated from reference gene primer amplification. Generated by immunoSEQ multiplex PCR, the TCRdb table keeps only in-frame clones and is missing some. V and J calls plus clone size are reproduced from that table; the DNA served to infer D and trimming. Of tens of thousands of clones in the sample, approximately 80% were seen once. Germline CDR1 reads SGHTA; CDR2 reads FQGNSA. The junction had 5 bases not matched to a gene; V was cut back by 2 bases and J by 10 bases. The CDR3 has 13 amino acids. The sample consisted of peripheral blood. The sequence came from a woman between 65 and 79 years old with acute or convalescent COVID-19. This chain uses TRBV7-2 with TRBJ1-2; 9 bases map to TRBD1. Written as DNA, the CDR3 is TGTGCCAGCAGCTTACAGGGACAGGGTCCCTACACCTTC. It is translated as CASSLQGQGPYTF.